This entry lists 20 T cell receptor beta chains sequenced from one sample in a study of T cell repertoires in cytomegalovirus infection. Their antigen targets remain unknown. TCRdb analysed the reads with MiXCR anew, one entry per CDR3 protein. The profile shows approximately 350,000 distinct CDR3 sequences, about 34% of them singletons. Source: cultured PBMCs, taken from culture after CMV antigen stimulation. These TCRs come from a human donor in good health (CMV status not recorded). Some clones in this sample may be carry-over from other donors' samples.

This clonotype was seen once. The CDR3 here is CASPTGAGNTIYF. The CDR3 DNA reads as TGTGCCAGCCCGACAGGGGCTGGAAACACCATATATTTT. The chain has TRBV19 and TRBJ1-3; 8 bases are shared with TRBD1. V was pared by 9 bases and J by 2 bases, with 3 bases of the junction left unmatched. Per the germline V gene, CDR1 is LNHDA and CDR2 is SQIVND (reference sequence). CDR3 length: 13 residues.

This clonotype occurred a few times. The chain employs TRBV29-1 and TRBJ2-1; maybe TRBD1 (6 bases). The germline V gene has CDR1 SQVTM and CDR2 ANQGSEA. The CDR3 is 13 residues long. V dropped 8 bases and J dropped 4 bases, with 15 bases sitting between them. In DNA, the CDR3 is TGCAGCATACAGGGTGGGGGTTACAATGAGCAGTTCTTC. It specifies CSIQGGGYNEQFF.

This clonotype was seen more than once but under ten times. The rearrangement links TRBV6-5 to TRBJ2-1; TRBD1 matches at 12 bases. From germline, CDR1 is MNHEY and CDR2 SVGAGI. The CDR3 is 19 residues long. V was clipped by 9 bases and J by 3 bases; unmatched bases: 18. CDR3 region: CARNQTGTGGDVGYNEQFF. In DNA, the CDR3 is TGTGCCAGAAATCAAACCGGGACAGGGGGCGATGTTGGCTACAATGAGCAGTTCTTC.

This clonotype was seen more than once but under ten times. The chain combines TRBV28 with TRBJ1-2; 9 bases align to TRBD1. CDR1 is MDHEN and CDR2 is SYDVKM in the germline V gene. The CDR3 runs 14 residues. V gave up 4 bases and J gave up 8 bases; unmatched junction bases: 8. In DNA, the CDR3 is TGTGCCAGCAGTTCCGGGGACAGGGCCGACGGCTACACCTTC. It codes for CASSSGDRADGYTF.

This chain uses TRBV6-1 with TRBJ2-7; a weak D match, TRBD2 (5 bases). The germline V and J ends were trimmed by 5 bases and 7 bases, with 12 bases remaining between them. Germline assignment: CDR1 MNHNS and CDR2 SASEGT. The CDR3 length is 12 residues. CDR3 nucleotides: TGTGCCAGCAGTACCCCAACGGGGGAGCAGTACGTC. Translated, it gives CASSTPTGEQYV.

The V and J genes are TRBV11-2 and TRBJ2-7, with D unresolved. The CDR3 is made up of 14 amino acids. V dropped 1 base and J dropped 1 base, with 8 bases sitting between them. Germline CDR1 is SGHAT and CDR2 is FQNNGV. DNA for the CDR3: TGTGCCAGCAGCTTAGCCACAGTTTCCTACGAGCAGTACTTC. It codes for CASSLATVSYEQYF.

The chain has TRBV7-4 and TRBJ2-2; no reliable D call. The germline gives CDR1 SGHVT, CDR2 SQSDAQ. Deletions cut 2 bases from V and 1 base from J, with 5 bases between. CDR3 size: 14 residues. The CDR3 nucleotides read TGTGCCAGCAGCTTACTAGTGAACACCGGGGAGCTGTTTTTT. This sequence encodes CASSLLVNTGELFF.

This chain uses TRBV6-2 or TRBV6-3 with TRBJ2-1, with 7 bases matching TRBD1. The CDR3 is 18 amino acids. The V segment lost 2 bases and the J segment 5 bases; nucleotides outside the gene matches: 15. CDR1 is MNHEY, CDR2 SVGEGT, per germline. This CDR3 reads CASSYDRPWGQINNEQFF. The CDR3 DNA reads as TGTGCCAGCAGTTACGACCGCCCCTGGGGACAGATCAACAATGAGCAGTTCTTC.

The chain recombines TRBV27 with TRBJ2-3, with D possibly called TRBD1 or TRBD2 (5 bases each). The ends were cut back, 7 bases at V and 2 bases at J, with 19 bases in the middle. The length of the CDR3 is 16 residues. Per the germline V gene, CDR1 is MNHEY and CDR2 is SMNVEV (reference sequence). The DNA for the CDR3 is TGTGCCAGCAAATCTGACCCGGGACGGTACACAGATACGCAGTATTTT. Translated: CASKSDPGRYTDTQYF.

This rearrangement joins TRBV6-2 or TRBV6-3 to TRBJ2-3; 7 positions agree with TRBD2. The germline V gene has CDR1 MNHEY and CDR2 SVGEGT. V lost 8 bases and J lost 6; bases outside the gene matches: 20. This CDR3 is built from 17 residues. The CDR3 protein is CASGSGSGRLSRDTQYF. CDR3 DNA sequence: TGTGCCAGCGGGTCCGGGTCCGGGAGGTTAAGTCGGGATACGCAGTATTTT.

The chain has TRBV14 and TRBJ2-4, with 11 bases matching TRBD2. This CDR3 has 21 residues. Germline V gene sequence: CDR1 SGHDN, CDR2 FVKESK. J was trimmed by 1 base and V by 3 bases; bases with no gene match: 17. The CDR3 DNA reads TGTGCCAGCAGCCATCCATCCCCGGGTAGCGGGAGGGCCGGTGCCAAAAACATTCAGTACTTC. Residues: CASSHPSPGSGRAGAKNIQYF.

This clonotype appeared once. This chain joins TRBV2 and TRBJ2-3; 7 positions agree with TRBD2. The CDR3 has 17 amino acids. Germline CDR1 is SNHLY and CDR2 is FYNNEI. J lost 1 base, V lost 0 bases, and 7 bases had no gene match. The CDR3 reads CASSEASPSGRTDTQYF. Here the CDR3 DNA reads TGTGCCAGCAGTGAAGCGAGCCCTAGCGGTCGCACAGATACGCAGTATTTT.

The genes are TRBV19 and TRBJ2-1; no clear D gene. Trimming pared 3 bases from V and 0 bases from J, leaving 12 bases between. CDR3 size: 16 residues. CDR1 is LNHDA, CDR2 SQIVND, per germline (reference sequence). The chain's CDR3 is CASSIYQRSSYNEQFF. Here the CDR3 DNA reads TGTGCCAGTAGTATCTACCAGCGAAGCTCCTACAATGAGCAGTTCTTC.

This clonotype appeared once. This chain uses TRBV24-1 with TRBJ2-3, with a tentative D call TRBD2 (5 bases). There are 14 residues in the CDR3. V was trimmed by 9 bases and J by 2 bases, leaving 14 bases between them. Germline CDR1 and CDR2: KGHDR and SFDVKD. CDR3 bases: TGTGCCACCGGGAGAGGACTTTCCACAGATACGCAGTATTTT. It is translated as CATGRGLSTDTQYF.

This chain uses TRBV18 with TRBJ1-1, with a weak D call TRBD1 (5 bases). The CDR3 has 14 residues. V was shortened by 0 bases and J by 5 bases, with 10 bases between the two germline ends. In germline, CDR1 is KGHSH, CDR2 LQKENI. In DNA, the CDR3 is TGTGCCAGCTCACCACCGTCAGGGTGGACTGAAGCTTTCTTT. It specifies CASSPPSGWTEAFF. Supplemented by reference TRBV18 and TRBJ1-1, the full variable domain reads NAGVMQNPRHLVRRRGQEARLRCSPMKGHSHVYWYRQLPEEGLKFMVYLQKENIIDESGMPKERFSAEFPKEGPSILRIQQVVRGDSAAYFCASSPPSGWTEAFFGQGTRLTVV.

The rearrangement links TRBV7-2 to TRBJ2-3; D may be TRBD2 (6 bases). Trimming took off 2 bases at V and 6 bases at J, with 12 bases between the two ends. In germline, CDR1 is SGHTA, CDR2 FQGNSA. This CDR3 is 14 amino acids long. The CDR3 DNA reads TGTGCCAGCAGCTTATCCAGCGGGCGGGATACGCAGTATTTT. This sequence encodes CASSLSSGRDTQYF.

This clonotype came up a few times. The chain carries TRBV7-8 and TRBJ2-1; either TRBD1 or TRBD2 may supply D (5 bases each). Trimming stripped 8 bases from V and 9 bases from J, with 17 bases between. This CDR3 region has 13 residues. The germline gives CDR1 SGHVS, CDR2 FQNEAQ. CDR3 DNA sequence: TGTGCCAGCGGTTTAGGGACCCTGGGTGAGCAGTTCTTC. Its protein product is CASGLGTLGEQFF. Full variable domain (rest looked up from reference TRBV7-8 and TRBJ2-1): GAGVSQSPRYKVAKRGQDVALRCDPISGHVSLFWYQQALGQGPEFLTYFQNEAQLDKSGLPSDRFFAERPEGSVSTLKIQRTQQEDSAVYLCASGLGTLGEQFFGPGTRLTVL.

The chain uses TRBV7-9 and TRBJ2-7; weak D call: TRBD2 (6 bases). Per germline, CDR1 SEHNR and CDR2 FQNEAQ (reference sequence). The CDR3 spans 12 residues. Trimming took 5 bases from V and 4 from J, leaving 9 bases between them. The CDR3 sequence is CASSRESYEQYF. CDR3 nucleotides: TGTGCCAGCAGCCGGGAGTCATACGAGCAGTACTTC.

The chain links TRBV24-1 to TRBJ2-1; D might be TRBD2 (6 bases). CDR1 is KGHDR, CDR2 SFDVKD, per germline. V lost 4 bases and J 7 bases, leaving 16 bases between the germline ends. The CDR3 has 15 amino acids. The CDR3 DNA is TGTGCCACCAGTGACCCCGGAGGGCCTCAGAATGAGCAGTTCTTC. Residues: CATSDPGGPQNEQFF.

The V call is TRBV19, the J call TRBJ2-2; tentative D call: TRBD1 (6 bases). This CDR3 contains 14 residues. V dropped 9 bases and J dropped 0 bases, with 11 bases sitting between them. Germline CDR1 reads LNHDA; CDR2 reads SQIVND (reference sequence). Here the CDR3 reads CASWDIANTGELFF. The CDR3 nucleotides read TGTGCCAGCTGGGACATTGCGAACACCGGGGAGCTGTTTTTT.